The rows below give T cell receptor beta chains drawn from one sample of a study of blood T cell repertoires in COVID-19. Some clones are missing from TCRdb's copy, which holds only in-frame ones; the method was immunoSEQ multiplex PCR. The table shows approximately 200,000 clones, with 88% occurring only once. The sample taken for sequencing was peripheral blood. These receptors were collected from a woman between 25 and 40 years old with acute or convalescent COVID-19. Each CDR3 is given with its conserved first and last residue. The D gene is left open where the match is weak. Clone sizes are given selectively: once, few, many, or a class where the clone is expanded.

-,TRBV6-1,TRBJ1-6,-,CASSVASSYNSPLHF,TGTGCCAGCAGTGTAGCCAGCTCCTATAATTCACCCCTCCACTTT
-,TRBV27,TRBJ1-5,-,CASSLTRLGQPQHF,TGTGCCAGCAGTTTAACCCGCCTCGGGCAGCCCCAGCATTTT
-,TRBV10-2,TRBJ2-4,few,CASSENRDIQYF,TGCGCCAGCAGTGAGAATAGAGACATTCAGTACTTC
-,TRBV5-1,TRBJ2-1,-,CASTPLATTGGEQFF,TGCGCCAGCACCCCTCTAGCGACAACAGGTGGTGAGCAGTTCTTC
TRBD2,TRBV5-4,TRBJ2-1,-,CASSSGLARLGQFF,TGTGCCAGCAGCTCCGGACTAGCGAGACTAGGGCAGTTCTTC
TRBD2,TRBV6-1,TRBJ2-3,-,CASTAGGPGDTQYF,TGTGCCAGCACCGCGGGAGGGCCAGGAGATACGCAGTATTTT
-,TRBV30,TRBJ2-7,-,CAWSLQGSSAYEQYF,TGTGCCTGGAGTTTACAGGGAAGTAGCGCCTACGAGCAGTACTTC
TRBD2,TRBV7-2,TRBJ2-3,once,CASSPTSGDTDTQYF,TGTGCCAGCAGCCCAACTAGCGGAGACACAGATACGCAGTATTTT
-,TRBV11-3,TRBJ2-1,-,CASSLGSPNEQFF,TGTGCCAGCAGCCTCGGGAGCCCGAATGAGCAGTTCTTC
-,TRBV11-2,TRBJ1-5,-,CASSFTRNQPQHF,TGTGCCAGCAGCTTTACAAGAAATCAGCCCCAGCATTTT
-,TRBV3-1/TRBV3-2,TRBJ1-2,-,CASSQGGSNGYTF,TGTGCCAGCAGCCAGGGGGGGAGTAATGGCTACACCTTC
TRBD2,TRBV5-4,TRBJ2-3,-,CASSLVAGGGTDTQYF,TGTGCCAGCAGCTTGGTAGCGGGAGGGGGGACAGATACGCAGTATTTT
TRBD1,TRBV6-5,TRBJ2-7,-,CASSSPGGSYEQYF,TGTGCCAGCAGTTCACCAGGGGGTTCCTACGAGCAGTACTTC
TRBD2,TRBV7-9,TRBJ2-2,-,CASSLKWEGKGELFF,TGTGCCAGCAGCCTCAAATGGGAGGGGAAAGGGGAGCTGTTTTTT
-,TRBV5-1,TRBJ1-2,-,CASSLAGVGLGYTF,TGCGCCAGCAGCTTGGCCGGGGTTGGTTTAGGCTACACCTTC
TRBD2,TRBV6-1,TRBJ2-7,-,CASSEPGVWSGGPDEQYF,TGTGCCAGCAGTGAACCTGGGGTTTGGTCGGGAGGGCCCGACGAGCAGTACTTC
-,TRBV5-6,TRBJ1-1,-,CASSSTGMNTEAFF,TGTGCCAGCAGCTCTACAGGGATGAACACTGAAGCTTTCTTT
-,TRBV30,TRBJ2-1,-,CARRAYNEQFF,TGTGCAAGGAGGGCCTACAATGAGCAGTTCTTC
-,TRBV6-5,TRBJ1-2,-,CASSRDRLNYGYTF,TGTGCCAGCAGCAGAGACAGGCTTAACTATGGCTACACCTTC
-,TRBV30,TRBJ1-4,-,CAWRVRQSNEKLFF,TGTGCCTGGAGGGTGCGGCAGTCTAATGAAAAACTGTTTTTT